This TCR beta chain was retrieved from a study of shared clonotypes between healthy human individuals. Assay: immunoSEQ multiplex PCR; the TCRdb copy retains only in-frame clones and omits some. The sample lists 800,000 to 1,200,000 clones, around 82% occurring once. The CDR3 length is 13 residues. The germline V and J ends were trimmed by 2 bases and 3 bases, with 7 bases remaining between them. Germline V lookup: CDR1 MNHEY, CDR2 SVGAGI. The source is a man between 18 and 35 years old in good health. Some clones in this sample may be carry-over from other donors' samples. The chain has TRBV6-5 and TRBJ1-2; D is ambiguous. Source material: memory CD4+ T cells from PBMCs. Subset indicated: CD45RA-negative fraction. The CDR3 nucleotides read TGTGCCAGCAGTTACCGTACAGACTATGGCTACACCTTC. Translating it yields CASSYRTDYGYTF.